Presented here are 30 T cell receptor beta chains from one specimen sequenced in a study of shared clonotypes between healthy human individuals. Naive CD8 cells comprised CD45RO-negative, CCR7-positively selected cells, excluding terminally differentiated effector memory CD45RA+ cells. The repertoire was sequenced with immunoSEQ multiplex PCR; TCRdb's copy has only in-frame clones and lacks some. The sample yields 600,000 or so clones, about 98% seen once. Material: naive CD8+ T cells sorted from blood. The source of these receptors is a man aged 30 to 39 in good health.

The DNA for the CDR3 is TGTGCCAGCAGCTTTACCGGCAACACAGATACGCAGTATTTT. This codes for CASSFTGNTDTQYF. V and J are TRBV7-6 and TRBJ2-3, with D uncertain. The CDR3 runs 14 residues. Germline V gene data show CDR1 as SGHVS and CDR2 as FNYEAQ. The V end lost 3 bases, the J end lost 2 bases, and 9 bases lay between the germline ends.

The chain has TRBV18 and TRBJ2-2; D unclear. The CDR3 sequence is 15 residues long. Germline assignment: CDR1 KGHSH and CDR2 LQKENI. V lost 8 bases, J lost 0 bases, and 13 bases lay in between. For the CDR3, the DNA is TGTGCCAGCCCTAGACACGCCGCGAACACCGGGGAGCTGTTTTTT. Amino acid sequence: CASPRHAANTGELFF. Full variable domain (rest looked up from reference TRBV18 and TRBJ2-2): NAGVMQNPRHLVRRRGQEARLRCSPMKGHSHVYWYRQLPEEGLKFMVYLQKENIIDESGMPKERFSAEFPKEGPSILRIQQVVRGDSAAYFCASPRHAANTGELFFGEGSRLTVL.

This chain joins TRBV2 and TRBJ1-2; possibly TRBD1 for D (5 bases). The CDR3 runs 14 residues. Germline V gene sequence: CDR1 SNHLY, CDR2 FYNNEI. The germline V and J ends were trimmed by 3 bases and 2 bases, with 10 bases remaining between them. CDR3 sequence: CASSEQGDNYGYTF. The CDR3 nucleotides read TGTGCCAGCAGTGAGCAAGGGGACAACTATGGCTACACCTTC.

This chain joins TRBV7-9 and TRBJ1-2; the D is unclear. Trimming shortened V by 0 bases and J by 5 bases, and 16 bases separated the two germline ends. The germline V gene encodes CDR1 SEHNR and CDR2 FQNEAQ (reference sequence). The CDR3 is 16 residues long. CDR3: CASSLATAGWIYGYTF. The CDR3 nucleotides are TGTGCCAGCAGCTTAGCTACGGCTGGATGGATTTATGGCTACACCTTC.

The chain is built from TRBV5-1 and TRBJ1-2, with TRBD1 matching 8 bases. V shed 3 bases and J 4 bases; nucleotides not matched to a gene: 5. CDR1 is SGHRS and CDR2 is YFSETQ in the germline V gene. The CDR3 consists of 14 residues. CDR3 bases: TGCGCCAGCAGCTACGGACAGGGCCCCTATGGCTACACCTTC. Translated: CASSYGQGPYGYTF.

This clone was counted between two and nine times. Other nucleotide sequences in the sample specify the same CDR3. The CDR3 nucleotides are TGTGCCAGCAGCGTAGTTGACTCCACAGATACGCAGTATTTT. Translating it yields CASSVVDSTDTQYF. The chain has TRBV9 and TRBJ2-3; D unresolved. V was pared by 0 bases and J by 2 bases, with 7 bases between. CDR3 size: 14 residues. Germline-derived CDR1 and CDR2 are SGDLS and YYNGEE.

V is TRBV7-9 and J is TRBJ2-5; TRBD1 agrees at 9 bases. This CDR3 contains 16 residues. The germline CDR1 and CDR2 sequences are SEHNR and FQNEAQ (reference sequence). With 5 bases clipped from V and 5 bases from J, the junction kept 12 bases outside the gene matches. CDR3 residues: CASSNPGDRVTETQYF. The CDR3 coding sequence is TGTGCCAGCAGCAACCCCGGGGACAGGGTAACGGAGACCCAGTACTTC.

This clone showed up just once. This rearrangement joins TRBV25-1 to TRBJ1-1; D possibly corresponds to TRBD1 (5 bases). Per the germline V gene, CDR1 is MGHDK and CDR2 is SYGVNS. The CDR3 extends over 14 amino acids. V lost 4 bases, J lost 0 bases, and 9 bases lay in between. The CDR3 DNA is TGTGCCAGCAGTGTGTTAGGGGTGAACACTGAAGCTTTCTTT. Translation: CASSVLGVNTEAFF.

The rearrangement joins TRBV5-5 to TRBJ2-7; TRBD1 agrees at 7 bases. V lost 4 bases to trimming and J lost 2 bases; unmatched junction nucleotides: 3. The CDR3 sequence is 13 residues long. The V gene's germline CDR1 is SGHKS and CDR2 YYEKEE (reference sequence). The CDR3 region is CASSGGQAYEQYF. CDR3 nucleotides: TGTGCCAGCAGCGGTGGACAGGCCTACGAGCAGTACTTC.

This chain joins TRBV5-1 and TRBJ2-1; TRBD1 matches at 10 bases. Germline CDR1 reads SGHRS; CDR2 reads YFSETQ. CDR3 length: 15 residues. V lost 4 bases, J lost 4 bases, and 5 bases stayed unmatched. CDR3 in DNA: TGCGCCAGCAGCCTGACAGGGGGCTATTACAATGAGCAGTTCTTC. As protein: CASSLTGGYYNEQFF.

In this sample, this clone turned up once. The chain employs TRBV2 and TRBJ2-1; 9 bases agree with TRBD2. With V trimmed by 10 bases and J by 10 bases, 2 bases remained unmatched. The CDR3 totals 10 residues. Germline loops: CDR1 SNHLY, CDR2 FYNNEI. The CDR3 region is CATSGEEQFF. The CDR3, as DNA: TGTGCCACTAGCGGGGAAGAGCAGTTCTTC.

V and J are TRBV7-3 and TRBJ2-3; D unclear. This CDR3 has 13 residues. Trimming took 5 bases from V and 0 from J, leaving 6 bases between them. The germline V gene has CDR1 SGHTA and CDR2 FQGTGA. CDR3 residues: CASSPISTDTQYF. CDR3 sequence (DNA): TGTGCCAGCAGCCCAATTAGCACAGATACGCAGTATTTT.

The chain uses TRBV14 and TRBJ2-1, with TRBD2 as a possible D gene (6 bases). Germline-derived CDR1 and CDR2 are SGHDN and FVKESK. V lost 0 bases to trimming and J lost 3 bases, with 15 bases between them. The CDR3 extends over 17 amino acids. The CDR3 DNA is TGTGCCAGCAGCCAAGAAGGGGAGGACGGAGTCTACAATGAGCAGTTCTTC. It yields the protein CASSQEGEDGVYNEQFF.

In nucleotides, the CDR3 is TGTGCCAGCAGCTCCCCCGGCGGGAGAACCGGGGAGCTGTTTTTT. Its translation: CASSSPGGRTGELFF. The chain employs TRBV7-2 and TRBJ2-2; 7 nucleotides line up with TRBD2. The CDR3 has 15 amino acids. V trimming: 4 bases; J trimming: 5 bases; junction bases outside the gene matches: 7. Germline V CDR1 and CDR2: SGHTA, FQGNSA.

V is TRBV6-1 and J is TRBJ2-1, with 12 nucleotides matching TRBD2. Germline V gives CDR1 MNHNS, CDR2 SASEGT. Trimming removed 2 bases from V and 2 bases from J; junction bases left unmatched: 4. This CDR3 spans 17 amino acids. This chain's CDR3 is CASSERGLAGPYNEQFF. The CDR3 bases are TGTGCCAGCAGTGAACGGGGACTAGCGGGCCCCTACAATGAGCAGTTCTTC.

The chain has TRBV2 and TRBJ2-2; TRBD2 agrees at 12 bases. The germline V gene encodes CDR1 SNHLY and CDR2 FYNNEI. The CDR3 is 15 residues long. Germline trimming cut 6 bases from V and 4 bases from J; bases unmatched to any gene: 3. CDR3 region: CASRGLAGSTGELFF. The CDR3 DNA is TGTGCCAGCAGAGGACTAGCGGGAAGCACCGGGGAGCTGTTTTTT.

The chain couples TRBV20-1 to TRBJ1-1; no firm D call. CDR3 length equals 9 residues. Trimming shortened V by 3 bases and J by 8 bases, and 4 bases separated the two germline ends. The V gene's germline CDR1 is DFQATT and CDR2 SNEGSKA (reference sequence). This CDR3 reads CSASVEAFF. As DNA, the CDR3 is TGCAGTGCTAGTGTCGAAGCTTTCTTT.

This chain joins TRBV28 and TRBJ2-1, with 9 bases fitting TRBD2. The CDR3 is 16 amino acids. Germline lookup yields CDR1 MDHEN and CDR2 SYDVKM. Trimming removed 6 bases from V and 0 bases from J; junction bases left unmatched: 6. The CDR3 region is CASRHHSGSSYNEQFF. The CDR3 region has the DNA TGTGCCAGCAGACACCATAGCGGGAGCTCCTACAATGAGCAGTTCTTC.

The chain employs TRBV9 and TRBJ2-1; TRBD2 matches 8 bases. Trimming cost V 0 bases and J 8 bases; bases outside gene matches: 10. CDR1 and CDR2 (germline): SGDLS, YYNGEE. The CDR3 extends over 16 amino acids. This chain's CDR3 is CASSVEYGRAGDEQFF. The CDR3 DNA reads as TGTGCCAGCAGCGTAGAGTACGGGAGGGCCGGGGATGAGCAGTTCTTC.

For the CDR3, the DNA is TGTGCCAGCAGCTTACCACTATTGAATGAGCAGTTCTTC. It translates to CASSLPLLNEQFF. The J gene is TRBJ2-1, the V gene TRBV7-9, with no clear D. Trimming removed 2 bases at V and 7 bases at J, with 9 bases between. Per germline, CDR1 SEHNR and CDR2 FQNEAQ (reference sequence). This CDR3 contains 13 residues. The full variable domain, in which reference TRBV7-9 and TRBJ2-1 provide the parts outside the CDR3, is DTGVSQNPRHKITKRGQNVTFRCDPISEHNRLYWYRQTLGQGPEFLTYFQNEAQLEKSRLLSDRFSAERPKGSFSTLEIQRTEQGDSAMYLCASSLPLLNEQFFGPGTRLTVL.

In this sample, this clone turned up once. This chain connects TRBV28 to TRBJ2-2, with D tentatively TRBD2 (6 bases). This CDR3 is 13 amino acids long. V lost 2 bases to trimming and J lost 6 bases, with 7 bases between them. Per the germline V gene, CDR1 is MDHEN and CDR2 is SYDVKM. The CDR3 spells CASSLASAGELFF. The DNA of the CDR3 is TGTGCCAGCAGTTTAGCTAGCGCCGGGGAGCTGTTTTTT.

This clone appeared a single time. The chain links TRBV6-1 to TRBJ1-1; D ambiguous. The CDR3 consists of 12 residues. Germline assignment: CDR1 MNHNS and CDR2 SASEGT. V was shortened by 4 bases and J by 0 bases, with 3 bases between the two germline ends. CDR3 in amino acids: CASSVLNTEAFF. The DNA of the CDR3 is TGTGCCAGCAGTGTACTGAACACTGAAGCTTTCTTT.

The chain uses TRBV5-1 and TRBJ2-2; no clear D. V lost 4 bases to trimming and J lost 0 bases, with 1 base between them. Germline CDR1 is SGHRS and CDR2 is YFSETQ. There are 12 residues in the CDR3. The CDR3 DNA sequence: TGCGCCAGCAGCCCGAACACCGGGGAGCTGTTTTTT. This encodes CASSPNTGELFF.

The chain recombines TRBV12-5 with TRBJ2-3, with TRBD1 identical over 8 bases. The CDR3 loop spans 15 amino acids. The germline gives CDR1 LGHNT, CDR2 FRNRAP. Losses at the gene ends were 7 bases for V and 4 bases for J; bases not matched to a gene: 10. The chain's CDR3 is CASEPGQGRADTQYF. CDR3 DNA: TGTGCTAGTGAACCCGGACAGGGTAGGGCAGATACGCAGTATTTT. The full variable domain, rest sourced from reference TRBV12-5 and TRBJ2-3, is DARVTQTPRHKVTEMGQEVTMRCQPILGHNTVFWYRQTMMQGLELLAYFRNRAPLDDSGMPKDRFSAEMPDATLATLKIQPSEPRDSAVYFCASEPGQGRADTQYFGPGTRLTVL.

This chain links TRBV13 with TRBJ2-5; D ambiguous. The CDR3 contains 12 residues. Germline-derived CDR1 and CDR2 are PRHDT and FYEKMQ (reference sequence). V was trimmed by 0 bases and J by 5 bases, leaving 4 bases between them. CDR3 residues: CASSLGLETQYF. In nucleotides, the CDR3 is TGTGCCAGCAGCTTAGGCCTGGAGACCCAGTACTTC.

V and J are TRBV5-5 and TRBJ2-1, with 8 bases lining up with TRBD1. This CDR3 region has 15 residues. CDR1 and CDR2 from the germline V gene are SGHKS and YYEKEE (reference sequence). The J segment lost 5 bases and the V segment lost 2 bases, leaving 6 bases of the junction unmatched. As DNA, the CDR3 is TGTGCCAGCAGCTTAGACAGGGGAATAAACAATGAGCAGTTCTTC. The encoded protein is CASSLDRGINNEQFF. Looking up the rest from reference TRBV5-5 and TRBJ2-1 gives the full variable domain: DAGVTQSPTHLIKTRGQQVTLRCSPISGHKSVSWYQQVLGQGPQFIFQYYEKEERGRGNFPDRFSARQFPNYSSELNVNALLLGDSALYLCASSLDRGINNEQFFGPGTRLTVL.

This clone was observed once. The rearrangement joins TRBV10-3 to TRBJ1-2; a possible D gene is TRBD1 (5 bases). Trimming removed 8 bases from V and 0 bases from J, with 10 bases in between. The CDR3 extends over 13 amino acids. Germline V gene lookup returns CDR1 ENHRY and CDR2 SYGVKD. The CDR3 sequence is CAIGADTNYGYTF. The DNA for the CDR3 is TGTGCCATCGGGGCAGATACTAACTATGGCTACACCTTC.

CDR3 in DNA: TGTGCCAGCGGAATACTGAGAGGGCCCGGTCGGGATCAGCCCCAGCATTTT. The encoded protein is CASGILRGPGRDQPQHF. The J gene is TRBJ1-5, the V gene TRBV27; no reliable D call. Germline-derived CDR1 and CDR2 are MNHEY and SMNVEV (reference sequence). This CDR3 spans 17 amino acids. With 8 bases removed from V and 5 bases from J, the gap between germline ends came to 25 bases.

The V and J genes are TRBV5-1 and TRBJ2-7; the D gene is possibly TRBD2 (6 bases). This CDR3 is 15 amino acids long. Germline loops: CDR1 SGHRS, CDR2 YFSETQ. Between the trimmed V and J ends, which lost 0 bases and 2 bases, there was a span of 12 bases. The CDR3 coding sequence is TGCGCCAGCAGCTTGGAGGTGAGCGGGCCCTACGAGCAGTACTTC. Protein product: CASSLEVSGPYEQYF.

The chain recombines TRBV9 with TRBJ2-1, with 7 positions matching TRBD1. Germline lookup yields CDR1 SGDLS and CDR2 YYNGEE. This CDR3 is 16 amino acids long. With V trimmed by 3 bases and J by 2 bases, 8 bases remained unmatched. The CDR3 DNA is TGTGCCAGCAGCGCAAGGGGGCTGCTAACCTACAATGAGCAGTTCTTC. It specifies CASSARGLLTYNEQFF.